This entry lists 10 T cell receptor beta chains sequenced from one sample in a study of T cell responses to AZD1222 COVID-19 vaccine. Sequencing used immunoSEQ multiplex PCR; TCRdb keeps in-frame clones, though not all of them. Here the sample spans 110,000 to 150,000 clones, around 89% being singletons. Sample: peripheral blood, taken on day 0 of AZD1222 vaccination. The source is an adult in good health.

The chain has TRBV13 and TRBJ2-7; 11 bases fit TRBD1. Germline V lookup: CDR1 PRHDT, CDR2 FYEKMQ (reference sequence). The CDR3 loop spans 15 amino acids. The trim removed 0 bases at V and 7 bases at J, leaving 5 bases unmatched. CDR3 coding DNA: TGTGCCAGCAGCTTAGGCGGACAGGGGGCTGGAGAGCAGTACTTC. As protein: CASSLGGQGAGEQYF.

The J gene is TRBJ1-2, the V gene TRBV4-1, with 10 bases fitting TRBD1. The CDR3 loop spans 17 amino acids. Trimming took 0 bases from V and 4 from J; bases not matched to a gene: 8. CDR1 and CDR2 (germline): MGHRA, YSYEKL. CDR3 amino acids: CASSQDLGTGESYGYTF. DNA for the CDR3: TGCGCCAGCAGCCAAGATCTTGGGACAGGGGAGAGCTATGGCTACACCTTC.

The rearrangement links TRBV6-6 to TRBJ2-7, with 14 bases identical to TRBD2. Germline CDR1 MNHNY, CDR2 SVGAGI (reference sequence). This CDR3 comprises 16 residues. With 2 bases clipped from V and 5 bases from J, the junction kept 5 bases outside the gene matches. This CDR3 reads CASSYPGLAGADEQYF. The CDR3 nucleotides read TGTGCCAGCAGTTACCCGGGACTAGCGGGAGCGGACGAGCAGTACTTC.

V gene TRBV30 combines with J gene TRBJ1-1; D gene ambiguous. Looked up from germline, CDR1 is GTSNPN and CDR2 is SVGIG (reference sequence). The CDR3 contains 15 residues. The V end lost 0 bases, the J end lost 0 bases, and 11 bases lay between the germline ends. The CDR3 sequence is CAWSVLGRMNTEAFF. In DNA form, the CDR3 reads TGTGCCTGGAGTGTATTGGGTCGGATGAACACTGAAGCTTTCTTT. The whole variable domain, filled in from reference TRBV30 and TRBJ1-1, reads SQTIHQWPATLVQPVGSPLSLECTVEGTSNPNLYWYRQAAGRGLQLLFYSVGIGQISSEVPQNLSASRPQDRQFILSSKKLLLSDSGFYLCAWSVLGRMNTEAFFGQGTRLTVV.

V is TRBV14 and J is TRBJ1-3; D is uncertain. V was trimmed by 3 bases and J by 0 bases, leaving 12 bases between them. The germline CDR1 and CDR2 sequences are SGHDN and FVKESK. The CDR3 is made up of 16 amino acids. In DNA, the CDR3 is TGTGCCAGCAGCCACGGATACTGGAGCTCTGGAAACACCATATATTTT. Amino acids: CASSHGYWSSGNTIYF.

V gene TRBV5-1 combines with J gene TRBJ2-5, with 8 bases fitting TRBD2. The length of the CDR3 is 14 residues. J lost 1 base, V lost 1 base, and 0 bases had no gene match. The germline V gene has CDR1 SGHRS and CDR2 YFSETQ. The CDR3 DNA reads TGCGCCAGCAGCTTGACTAGCGGCCAAGAGACCCAGTACTTC. Translation gives CASSLTSGQETQYF.

A single count supports this clone. CDR3: CASTGLYREAFF. DNA for the CDR3: TGTGCCAGCACCGGGCTTTACAGGGAAGCTTTCTTT. The genes are TRBV6-5 and TRBJ1-1; tentatively, D is TRBD1 (5 bases). Trimming stripped 7 bases from V and 8 bases from J, with 14 bases between. From germline, CDR1 is MNHEY and CDR2 SVGAGI. The CDR3 has 12 amino acids.

The chain carries TRBV20-1 and TRBJ2-7, with D maybe TRBD1 (5 bases). This CDR3 region has 14 residues. Germline CDR1 reads DFQATT; CDR2 reads SNEGSKA (reference sequence). The germline V and J ends were trimmed by 6 bases and 2 bases, with 17 bases remaining between them. The CDR3 DNA follows: TGCAGTGCAAGTACAGGCTTCTCGCCCTACGAGCAGTACTTC. Translating gives CSASTGFSPYEQYF.

The gene calls are TRBV3-1 (or the pseudogene TRBV3-2) and TRBJ1-5, with D possibly matching TRBD1 (6 bases). The CDR3 is 16 residues long. Per the germline V gene, CDR1 is LGHDT and CDR2 is YNNKEL (reference sequence). V was cut by 2 bases and J by 1 base, with 12 bases left in between. CDR3 sequence (DNA): TGTGCCAGCAGCCAACAGGGGCTTAAAAGCAATCAGCCCCAGCATTTT. Protein sequence: CASSQQGLKSNQPQHF.

This chain links TRBV6-6 with TRBJ1-3, with D perhaps TRBD1 (6 bases). CDR3 length equals 18 residues. V dropped 5 bases and J dropped 0 bases, with 20 bases sitting between them. Germline V gene sequence: CDR1 MNHNY, CDR2 SVGAGI (reference sequence). The CDR3 loop is CASSRGQSTTHSGNTIYF. CDR3 nucleotides: TGTGCCAGCAGTCGGGGACAATCGACTACCCACTCTGGAAACACCATATATTTT.